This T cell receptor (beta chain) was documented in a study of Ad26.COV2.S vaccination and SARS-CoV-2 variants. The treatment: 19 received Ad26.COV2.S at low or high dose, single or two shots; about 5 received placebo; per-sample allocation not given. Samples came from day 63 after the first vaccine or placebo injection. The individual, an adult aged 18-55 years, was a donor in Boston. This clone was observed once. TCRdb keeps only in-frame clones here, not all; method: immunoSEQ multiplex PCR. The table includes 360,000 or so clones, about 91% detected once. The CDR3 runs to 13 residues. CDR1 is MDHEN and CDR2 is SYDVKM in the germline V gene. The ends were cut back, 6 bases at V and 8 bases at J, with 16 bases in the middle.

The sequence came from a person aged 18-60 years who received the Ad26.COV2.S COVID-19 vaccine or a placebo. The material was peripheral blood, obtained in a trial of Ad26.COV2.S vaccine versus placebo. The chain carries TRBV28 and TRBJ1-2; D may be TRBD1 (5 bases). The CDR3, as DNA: TGTGCCAGCAGCCCCGGGACGCTTTACGGCTACACCTTC. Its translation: CASSPGTLYGYTF.